A single sample gave rise to the 10 T cell receptor beta chains below, sequenced in a study of T cell repertoires in cytomegalovirus infection. In TCRdb, the reads were re-called with MiXCR into one record per CDR3 protein. The sample has 700,000 to 850,000 distinct CDR3 sequences, approximately 32% seen once; the top ten hold roughly an eighth. No antigen has been identified for these receptors. Source: cultured CD8+ T cells from PBMCs, taken from culture after CMV antigen stimulation. These receptors were collected from a human donor in good health (CMV status not recorded). Some clones in this sample may be carry-over from other donors' samples.

This clonotype was observed a handful of times. A read error may be the cause here, since a much bigger clone is one base away. In DNA, the CDR3 is TGTGCCAGCACCTTAACAGGGAACACCGGGGAGCTGTTTTTT. As protein: CASTLTGNTGELFF. This rearrangement joins TRBV6-5 to TRBJ2-2; weak D call: TRBD1 (5 bases). This CDR3 comprises 14 residues. The germline gives CDR1 MNHEY, CDR2 SVGAGI. The V end lost 7 bases, the J end lost 1 base, and 10 bases lay between the germline ends.

This chain uses TRBV27 with TRBJ1-1; a weak D match, TRBD1 (5 bases). Germline CDR1 reads MNHEY; CDR2 reads SMNVEV (reference sequence). The V end lost 6 bases, the J end lost 11 bases, and 25 bases lay between the germline ends. The CDR3 loop spans 15 amino acids. The CDR3 sequence is CASSKLPGRRDGAFF. Written as DNA, the CDR3 is TGTGCCAGCAGCAAACTACCGGGACGCCGGGACGGTGCTTTCTTT.

This clonotype occurred a few times. V and J are TRBV12-3 or TRBV12-4 and TRBJ2-2; 7 bases line up with TRBD1. The J segment lost 1 base and the V segment lost 5 bases, leaving 7 bases of the junction unmatched. The CDR3 runs to 16 residues. CDR3 sequence (DNA): TGTGCCAGCAGTCACTGGACAGGCGTGAACACCGGGGAGCTGTTTTTT. Its protein is CASSHWTGVNTGELFF.

The rearrangement joins TRBV7-9 to TRBJ1-2; 7 bases map to TRBD1. Germline-derived CDR1 and CDR2 are SEHNR and FQNEAQ (reference sequence). Unmatched junction bases numbered 5, after V lost 4 bases and J lost 6 bases. This CDR3 is built from 13 residues. Here the CDR3 reads CASSSPGQDGYTF. The CDR3 DNA follows: TGTGCCAGCAGCTCCCCTGGACAGGATGGCTACACCTTC.

This chain connects TRBV4-1 to TRBJ2-5, with D unresolved. The ends were cut back, 0 bases at V and 1 base at J, with 9 bases in the middle. Germline CDR1 reads MGHRA; CDR2 reads YSYEKL. The CDR3 covers 15 residues. The DNA of the CDR3 is TGCGCCAGCAGCCAAGATCTTTCTCTCCAAGAGACCCAGTACTTC. Protein product: CASSQDLSLQETQYF.

CDR3: CASSFASVPGQGGYGYTF. CDR3 bases: TGTGCCAGCAGTTTTGCATCCGTACCGGGACAGGGCGGCTATGGCTACACCTTC. V is TRBV12-3 or TRBV12-4 and J is TRBJ1-2, with TRBD1 identical over 9 bases. There are 18 residues in the CDR3. J was trimmed by 4 bases and V by 3 bases; bases with no gene match: 15.

The gene calls are TRBV7-9 and TRBJ1-2, with unresolved D. Germline values: CDR1 SEHNR, CDR2 FQNEAQ (reference sequence). The V and J ends lost 6 bases and 8 bases respectively, with 16 bases between them. The CDR3 spans 13 residues. CDR3 DNA sequence: TGTGCCAGCAGGGCCCCTGGGCAGTGGGGCTACACCTTC. Protein product: CASRAPGQWGYTF.

This clonotype was seen a handful of times. V is TRBV12-3 or TRBV12-4 and J is TRBJ1-2; D unresolved. Trimming left V 5 bases short and J 5 bases short, with 15 bases between. The CDR3 consists of 14 residues. CDR3 loop: CASSAGLRPYGYTF. For the CDR3, the DNA is TGTGCCAGCAGTGCAGGACTCAGACCTTATGGCTACACCTTC.

This chain joins TRBV4-2 and TRBJ1-5; D remains unclear. CDR1 is LGHNA and CDR2 is YNFKEQ in the germline V gene. The V end lost 3 bases, the J end lost 0 bases, and 9 bases lay between the germline ends. The CDR3 totals 15 residues. CDR3 sequence reads: CASSHNRDSNQPQHF. CDR3 DNA: TGTGCCAGCAGCCATAACCGGGATAGCAATCAGCCCCAGCATTTT.

This clonotype was observed a single time. The V and J genes are TRBV7-9 and TRBJ2-7, with D hard to call. This CDR3 spans 14 amino acids. Germline values: CDR1 SEHNR, CDR2 FQNEAQ (reference sequence). V dropped 6 bases and J dropped 1 base, with 13 bases sitting between them. The CDR3 here is CASRGSGGSYEQYF. The CDR3 DNA follows: TGTGCCAGCAGGGGTTCGGGCGGATCCTACGAGCAGTACTTC. Supplemented by reference TRBV7-9 and TRBJ2-7, the full variable domain reads DTGVSQNPRHKITKRGQNVTFRCDPISEHNRLYWYRQTLGQGPEFLTYFQNEAQLEKSRLLSDRFSAERPKGSFSTLEIQRTEQGDSAMYLCASRGSGGSYEQYFGPGTRLTVT.